One and the same sample provided the 31 T cell receptor beta chains below, sequenced in a study of T cells expressing NK-cell markers. TCRdb re-called the 5' RACE reads; every CDR3 protein appears as one record, without DNA. This sample's table has almost 450,000 distinct CDR3 sequences. Specimen: blood T cells: a sorted CD56 or NKG2C T cell subset, CD4+ or CD8+ T cells, or bulk PBMC T cells (not recorded which). The receptors derive from a woman between 18 and 69 years old in good health.

The chain employs TRBV29-1 and TRBJ2-4; TCRdb outputs TRBD1, but without DNA this stays unchecked. The CDR3 covers 14 residues. The germline V gene has CDR1 SQVTM and CDR2 ANQGSEA. CDR3 loop: CSVAPLGDGDIQYF.

This chain joins TRBV18 and TRBJ2-7; as DNA is missing, the TRBD1 call by TCRdb cannot be tested. The V gene's germline CDR1 is KGHSH and CDR2 LQKENI. The CDR3 totals 12 residues. The CDR3 sequence: CASSAGQSAQYF.

The chain recombines TRBV18 with TRBJ2-2; lacking DNA, the TRBD2 call made by TCRdb goes unchecked. CDR1 and CDR2 (germline): KGHSH, LQKENI. The CDR3 has 20 residues. The CDR3 region is CASSPLGLAGVPPNTGELFF.

This chain links TRBV29-1 with TRBJ1-3; TCRdb's D gene call, TRBD1, goes unchecked for lack of DNA. CDR1 is SQVTM, CDR2 ANQGSEA, per germline. The CDR3 length is 13 residues. The CDR3 here is CSVDWGDGNTIYF.

V and J are TRBV28 and TRBJ2-4; the TRBD1 assignment by TCRdb is unverifiable without DNA. CDR1 and CDR2 from the germline V gene are MDHEN and SYDVKM. The CDR3 spans 17 residues. The CDR3 here is CASSLWGTTNTANIQYF.

The rearrangement joins TRBV5-5 to TRBJ2-1; TCRdb gives TRBD2 as the D gene, but with no DNA this cannot be confirmed. The length of the CDR3 is 14 residues. Germline loops: CDR1 SGHKS, CDR2 YYEKEE (reference sequence). CDR3: CASSLGTSFNEQFF.

The chain joins TRBV20-1 to TRBJ2-5. CDR1 is DFQATT and CDR2 is SNEGSKA in the germline V gene (reference sequence). There are 13 residues in the CDR3. The CDR3: CSARGSDQETQYF.

V and J are TRBV29-1 and TRBJ2-5. Germline CDR1 SQVTM, CDR2 ANQGSEA. This CDR3 is built from 13 residues. CDR3 residues: CSVVFELWETQYF.

The chain employs TRBV15 and TRBJ2-2; with no DNA, the TCRdb D assignment of TRBD1 cannot be verified. Per the germline V gene, CDR1 is LNHNV and CDR2 is YYDKDF (reference sequence). The CDR3 is 16 residues long. The CDR3 region is CATSRPGPRNTGELFF.

The chain has TRBV6-4 and TRBJ2-1; the D call of TRBD1 rests on TCRdb alone, since no DNA is present to check it. CDR3 length: 13 residues. Germline lookup yields CDR1 MRHNA and CDR2 SNTAGT. The CDR3 reads CASSGGAPYEQFF.

This rearrangement joins TRBV7-6 to TRBJ2-5. The length of the CDR3 is 17 residues. In germline, CDR1 is SGHVS, CDR2 FNYEAQ. CDR3 protein: CASSLDSAGQDGETQYF.

The J gene is TRBJ2-5, the V gene TRBV9; TCRdb names TRBD2, which stays unverified in the absence of DNA. This CDR3 contains 16 residues. Germline V CDR1 and CDR2: SGDLS, YYNGEE. This chain's CDR3 is CASSGTSGRGPETQYF.

V and J are TRBV27 and TRBJ2-7. CDR3 length equals 14 residues. Germline V CDR1 and CDR2: MNHEY, SMNVEV (reference sequence). The CDR3 sequence: CASSLSAGAHEQYF.

V usage is TRBV10-2 and J usage is TRBJ2-1; the D call of TRBD1 rests on TCRdb alone, since no DNA is present to check it. CDR1 is WSHSY, CDR2 SAAADI, per germline. The CDR3 runs 16 residues. The CDR3 loop reads CASGGQGPPSYNEQFF.

The J gene is TRBJ1-1, the V gene TRBV6-5; TCRdb picks TRBD1, but there is no DNA to check that call. The CDR3 consists of 14 residues. The germline V gene encodes CDR1 MNHEY and CDR2 SVGAGI. CDR3 loop: CASSLRQGGPEAFF.

This chain links TRBV6-4 with TRBJ2-6; absent DNA, TCRdb's TRBD1 call cannot be checked. Germline CDR1 MRHNA, CDR2 SNTAGT. There are 14 residues in the CDR3. CDR3 in amino acids: CASSRDRENNVLTF.

This sequence joins TRBV5-6 and TRBJ1-6; TCRdb picks TRBD1, but there is no DNA to check that call. This CDR3 region has 14 residues. CDR1 and CDR2 from the germline V gene are SGHDT and YYEEEE. CDR3 loop: CASTDQGDNSPLHF.

V and J are TRBV18 and TRBJ1-5; the TRBD1 assignment by TCRdb is unverifiable without DNA. The V gene's germline CDR1 is KGHSH and CDR2 LQKENI. The CDR3 spans 14 residues. The CDR3 loop reads CASSPGRSNQPQHF.

This chain connects TRBV30 to TRBJ2-1. The CDR3 runs 13 residues. CDR1 and CDR2 (germline): GTSNPN, SVGIG (reference sequence). The CDR3 loop reads CAWSVGSYNEQFF. The entire variable domain, with the rest obtained from reference TRBV30 and TRBJ2-1, is as follows: SQTIHQWPATLVQPVGSPLSLECTVEGTSNPNLYWYRQAAGRGLQLLFYSVGIGQISSEVPQNLSASRPQDRQFILSSKKLLLSDSGFYLCAWSVGSYNEQFFGPGTRLTVL.

The V call is TRBV3-1, the J call TRBJ1-1. The CDR3 consists of 13 residues. Germline lookup yields CDR1 LGHDT and CDR2 YNNKEL (reference sequence). The chain's CDR3 is CASSQEGWDEAFF.

The chain combines TRBV20-1 with TRBJ2-5. Germline values: CDR1 DFQATT, CDR2 SNEGSKA (reference sequence). The CDR3 contains 13 residues. CDR3 in amino acids: CSATQMGQETQYF.

This chain uses TRBV11-2 with TRBJ1-2; TCRdb's assignment of TRBD1 cannot be checked, as there is no DNA. The germline CDR1 and CDR2 sequences are SGHAT and FQNNGV. This CDR3 region has 12 residues. The CDR3 protein is CASSLEGGGYTF.

The V and J genes are TRBV3-1 and TRBJ2-3; without DNA, the TCRdb call of TRBD2 cannot be checked. Germline lookup yields CDR1 LGHDT and CDR2 YNNKEL (reference sequence). The CDR3 loop spans 16 amino acids. The CDR3 spells CASSAASGGKGDTQYF.

The chain is built from TRBV7-2 and TRBJ1-4; there is no DNA to check the TCRdb D call of TRBD1. This CDR3 contains 15 residues. Per the germline V gene, CDR1 is SGHTA and CDR2 is FQGNSA. CDR3 loop: CASSLGLRVNEKLFF.

The chain has TRBV12-3 or TRBV12-4 and TRBJ1-5; TCRdb returns TRBD1, unconfirmable since there is no DNA. This CDR3 comprises 13 residues. The CDR3 loop reads CASSFGQPQPQHF.

The V and J genes are TRBV19 and TRBJ1-6; there is no DNA to check the TCRdb D call of TRBD1. CDR3 length: 14 residues. The V gene's germline CDR1 is LNHDA and CDR2 SQIVND (reference sequence). CDR3 sequence: CASTPVGWNSPLHF.

The gene calls are TRBV18 and TRBJ2-1; TCRdb selects TRBD1, and the lack of DNA leaves this call unchecked. The CDR3 has 16 residues. The germline gives CDR1 KGHSH, CDR2 LQKENI. CDR3 sequence reads: CASSTGAGGAYNEQFF.

This chain connects TRBV7-2 to TRBJ2-5; the TCRdb D gene call, TRBD1, has no DNA to confirm it. This CDR3 contains 15 residues. Per germline, CDR1 SGHTA and CDR2 FQGNSA. The CDR3 is CASSFGNRGAETQYF.

V usage is TRBV9 and J usage is TRBJ2-1; checking the TCRdb D call of TRBD2 is not possible without DNA. CDR1 and CDR2 from the germline V gene are SGDLS and YYNGEE. This CDR3 has 15 amino acids. The CDR3 reads CASSDQGLSYNEQFF.

J is TRBJ1-5 and V is TRBV20-1; checking the TCRdb D call of TRBD1 is not possible without DNA. Germline-derived CDR1 and CDR2 are DFQATT and SNEGSKA (reference sequence). The CDR3 is made up of 16 amino acids. CDR3 region: CSARSPGQGSGQPQHF.

The CDR3 loop reads CASSLTLSKNIQYF. This sequence joins TRBV18 and TRBJ2-4. In germline, CDR1 is KGHSH, CDR2 LQKENI. The length of the CDR3 is 14 residues.